The T cell receptor (beta chain) described here comes from a study of blood T cell repertoires in COVID-19. About the research overall: Sites in the United States, Italy and Spain provided acute and convalescent COVID-19 samples. PBMCs, B-cell-depleted T cells, or T cells provided the cDNA or gDNA that made up the material.

As originally analysed: Amplification of reference gene primers provided the estimated nucleated cell counts. TCRdb keeps only in-frame clones here, not all; method: immunoSEQ multiplex PCR. V and J calls and clone size are copied from that table; D and trimming were computed from the DNA. The sample shows over 250,000 clones, 70% to 90% of them seen only once. In germline, CDR1 is GTSNPN, CDR2 SVGIG (reference sequence). With V trimmed by 3 bases and J by 8 bases, 9 bases remained unmatched. The CDR3 spans 14 residues. This chain uses TRBV30 with TRBJ1-2; 10 nucleotides match TRBD1. This receptor was taken from a woman between 65 and 79 years old with acute or convalescent COVID-19. Sample: peripheral blood. The chain's CDR3 is CAWRVGQGMKGYTF. The CDR3 coding sequence is TGTGCCTGGAGAGTGGGACAGGGGATGAAGGGCTACACCTTC.